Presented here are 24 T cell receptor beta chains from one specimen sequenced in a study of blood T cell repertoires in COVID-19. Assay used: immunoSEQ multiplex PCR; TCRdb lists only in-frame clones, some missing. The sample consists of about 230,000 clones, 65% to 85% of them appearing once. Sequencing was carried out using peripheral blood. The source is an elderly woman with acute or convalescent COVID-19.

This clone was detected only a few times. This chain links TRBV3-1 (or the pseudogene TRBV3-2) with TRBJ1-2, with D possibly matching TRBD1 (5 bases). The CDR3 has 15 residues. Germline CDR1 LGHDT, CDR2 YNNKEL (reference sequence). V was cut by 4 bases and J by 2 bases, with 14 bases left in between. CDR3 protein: CASSLIGVGNYGYTF. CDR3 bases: TGTGCCAGCAGCCTCATAGGGGTAGGGAACTATGGCTACACCTTC.

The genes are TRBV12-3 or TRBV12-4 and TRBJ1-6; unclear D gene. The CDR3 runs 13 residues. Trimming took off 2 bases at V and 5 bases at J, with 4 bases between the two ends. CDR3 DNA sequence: TGTGCCAGCAGTTTAACGGATAATTCACCCCTCCACTTT. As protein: CASSLTDNSPLHF.

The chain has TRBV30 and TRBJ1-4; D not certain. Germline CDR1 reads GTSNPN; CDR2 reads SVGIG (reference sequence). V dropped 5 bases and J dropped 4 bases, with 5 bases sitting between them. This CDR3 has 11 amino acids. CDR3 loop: CAWANNEKLFF. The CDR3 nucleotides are TGTGCCTGGGCCAATAATGAAAAACTGTTTTTT. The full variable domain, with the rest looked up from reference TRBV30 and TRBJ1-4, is SQTIHQWPATLVQPVGSPLSLECTVEGTSNPNLYWYRQAAGRGLQLLFYSVGIGQISSEVPQNLSASRPQDRQFILSSKKLLLSDSGFYLCAWANNEKLFFGSGTQLSVL.

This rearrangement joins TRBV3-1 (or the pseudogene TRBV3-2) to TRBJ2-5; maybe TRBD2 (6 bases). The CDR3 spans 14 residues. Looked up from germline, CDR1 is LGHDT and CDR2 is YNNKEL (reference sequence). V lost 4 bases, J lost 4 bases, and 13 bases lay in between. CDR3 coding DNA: TGTGCCAGCAGCCCTTACACCGGGAGAGAGACCCAGTACTTC. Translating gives CASSPYTGRETQYF.

The CDR3 coding sequence is TGCGCCAGCAGAGCTAGCGGGAACACCGGGGAGCTGTTTTTT. This encodes CASRASGNTGELFF. The chain recombines TRBV10-2 with TRBJ2-2, with 7 bases lining up with TRBD2. The CDR3 is made up of 14 amino acids. Trimming at V came to 6 bases and at J to 1 base, leaving 2 bases not matched to a gene. CDR1 and CDR2 (germline): WSHSY, SAAADI.

CDR3 DNA sequence: TGTGCCAGCAGCTTAATGGCGGTCGAGCAGTACTTC. The encoded protein is CASSLMAVEQYF. This chain connects TRBV7-9 to TRBJ2-7; no clear D. Germline CDR1 is SEHNR and CDR2 is FQNEAQ (reference sequence). The germline V and J ends were trimmed by 2 bases and 6 bases, with 8 bases remaining between them. This CDR3 spans 12 amino acids.

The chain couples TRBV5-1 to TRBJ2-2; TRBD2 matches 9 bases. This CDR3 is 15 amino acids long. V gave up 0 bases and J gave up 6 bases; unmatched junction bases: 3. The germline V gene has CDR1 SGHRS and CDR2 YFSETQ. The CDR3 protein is CASSLVGTSSGELFF. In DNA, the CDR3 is TGCGCCAGCAGCTTGGTAGGGACTAGCTCCGGGGAGCTGTTTTTT.

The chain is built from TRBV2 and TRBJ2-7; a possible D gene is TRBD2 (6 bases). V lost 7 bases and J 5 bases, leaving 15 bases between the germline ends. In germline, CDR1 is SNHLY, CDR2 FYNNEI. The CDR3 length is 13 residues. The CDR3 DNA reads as TGTGCCAGCAATCCGAGCGGGTTACACGAGCAGTACTTC. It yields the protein CASNPSGLHEQYF.

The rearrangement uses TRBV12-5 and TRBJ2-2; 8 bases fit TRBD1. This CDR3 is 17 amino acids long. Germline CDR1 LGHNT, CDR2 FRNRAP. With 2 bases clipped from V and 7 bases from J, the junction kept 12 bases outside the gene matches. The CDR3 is CASGLPPGTGFIGELFF. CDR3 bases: TGTGCTAGTGGTTTGCCTCCCGGGACAGGATTCATCGGGGAGCTGTTTTTT.

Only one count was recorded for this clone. CDR3 nucleotide sequence: TGTGCCAGCCTTTTTAGCGGGAGGTCACTGGGACTCTACGAGCAGTACTTC. Protein: CASLFSGRSLGLYEQYF. The rearrangement links TRBV21-1 to TRBJ2-7; the tabulated D call, TRBD2, remains unverified against the DNA. TRBV21-1 is described as a pseudogene. The CDR3 is made up of 17 amino acids.

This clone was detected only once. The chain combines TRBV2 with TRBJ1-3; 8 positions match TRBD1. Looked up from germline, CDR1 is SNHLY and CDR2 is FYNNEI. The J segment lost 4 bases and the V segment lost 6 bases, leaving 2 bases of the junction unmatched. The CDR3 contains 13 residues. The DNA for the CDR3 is TGTGCCAGCAGACAGGGGGAAGGAAACACCATATATTTT. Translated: CASRQGEGNTIYF.

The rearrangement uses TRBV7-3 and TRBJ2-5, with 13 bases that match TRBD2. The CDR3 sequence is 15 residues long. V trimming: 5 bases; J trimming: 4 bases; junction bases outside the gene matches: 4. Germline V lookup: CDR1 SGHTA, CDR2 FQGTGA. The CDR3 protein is CASSPGLAGAETQYF. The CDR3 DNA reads TGTGCCAGCAGCCCCGGACTAGCGGGAGCAGAGACCCAGTACTTC.

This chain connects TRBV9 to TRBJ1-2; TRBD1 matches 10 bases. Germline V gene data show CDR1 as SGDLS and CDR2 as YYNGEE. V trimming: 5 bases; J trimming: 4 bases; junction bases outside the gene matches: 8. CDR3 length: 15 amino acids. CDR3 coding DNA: TGTGCCAGCAGTCCCGGGACAGGGGAAAGCTATGGCTACACCTTC. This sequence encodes CASSPGTGESYGYTF.

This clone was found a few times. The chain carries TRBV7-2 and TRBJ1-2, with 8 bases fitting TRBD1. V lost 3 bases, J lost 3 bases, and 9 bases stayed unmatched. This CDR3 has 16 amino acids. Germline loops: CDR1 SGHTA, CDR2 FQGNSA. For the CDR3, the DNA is TGTGCCAGCAGCTTTACTAACAGGGGGTATGACTATGGCTACACCTTC. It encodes CASSFTNRGYDYGYTF.

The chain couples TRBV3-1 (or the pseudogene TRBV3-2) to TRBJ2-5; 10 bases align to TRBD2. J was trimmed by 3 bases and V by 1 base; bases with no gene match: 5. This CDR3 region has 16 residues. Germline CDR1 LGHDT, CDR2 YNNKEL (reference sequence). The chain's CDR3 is CASSQAGTSVKETQYF. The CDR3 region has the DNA TGTGCCAGCAGCCAAGCTGGGACTAGCGTAAAAGAGACCCAGTACTTC.

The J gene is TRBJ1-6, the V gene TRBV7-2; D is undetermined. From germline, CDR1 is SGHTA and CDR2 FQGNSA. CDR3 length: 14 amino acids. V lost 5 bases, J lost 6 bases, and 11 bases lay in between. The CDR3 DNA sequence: TGTGCCAGCAGCCCCCCCCCGGGTAATTCACCCCTCCACTTT. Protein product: CASSPPPGNSPLHF.

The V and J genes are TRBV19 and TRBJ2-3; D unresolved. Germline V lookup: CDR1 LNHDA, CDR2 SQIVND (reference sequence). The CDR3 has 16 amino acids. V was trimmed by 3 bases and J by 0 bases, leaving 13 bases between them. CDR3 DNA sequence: TGTGCCAGTAGTATCGATAACATCCCTAGCACAGATACGCAGTATTTT. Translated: CASSIDNIPSTDTQYF.

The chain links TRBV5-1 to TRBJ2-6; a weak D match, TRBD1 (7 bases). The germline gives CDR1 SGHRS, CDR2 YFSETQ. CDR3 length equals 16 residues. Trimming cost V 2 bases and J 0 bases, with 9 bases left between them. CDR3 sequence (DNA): TGCGCCAGCAGCTTCCAGGGGGGCTCTGGGGCCAACGTCCTGACTTTC. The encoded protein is CASSFQGGSGANVLTF.

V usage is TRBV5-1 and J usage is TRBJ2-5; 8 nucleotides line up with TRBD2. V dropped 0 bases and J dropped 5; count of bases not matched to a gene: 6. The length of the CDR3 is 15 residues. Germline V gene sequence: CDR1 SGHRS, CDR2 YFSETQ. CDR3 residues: CASSLDRTSSETQYF. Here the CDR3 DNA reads TGCGCCAGCAGCTTGGACCGGACTAGCAGTGAGACCCAGTACTTC.

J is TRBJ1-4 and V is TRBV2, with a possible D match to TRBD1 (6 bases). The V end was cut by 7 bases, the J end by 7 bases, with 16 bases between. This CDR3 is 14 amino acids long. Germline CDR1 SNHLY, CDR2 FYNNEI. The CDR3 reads CASTEQGVGEKLFF. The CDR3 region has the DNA TGTGCCAGCACCGAACAGGGTGTGGGTGAAAAACTGTTTTTT.

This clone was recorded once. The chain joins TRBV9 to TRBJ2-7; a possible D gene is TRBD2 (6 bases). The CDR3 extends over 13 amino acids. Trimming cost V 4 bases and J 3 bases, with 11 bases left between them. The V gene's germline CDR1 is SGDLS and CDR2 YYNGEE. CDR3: CASSIGTRYEQYF. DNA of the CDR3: TGTGCCAGCAGCATCGGGACTCGCTACGAGCAGTACTTC.

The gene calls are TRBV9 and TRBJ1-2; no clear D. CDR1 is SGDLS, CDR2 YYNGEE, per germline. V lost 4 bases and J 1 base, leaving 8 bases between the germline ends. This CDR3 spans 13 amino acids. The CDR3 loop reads CASSRDNNYGYTF. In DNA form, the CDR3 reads TGTGCCAGCAGCCGAGACAATAACTATGGCTACACCTTC.

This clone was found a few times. This CDR3 is CASSSDRVGGYTF. Here the CDR3 DNA reads TGTGCCAGCAGTTCGGACAGGGTGGGCGGCTACACCTTC. This chain links TRBV12-3 or TRBV12-4 with TRBJ1-2; 8 bases match TRBD1. The CDR3 runs to 13 residues. After removal of 4 bases from V and 8 bases from J, the junction contained 6 bases not matched to a gene.

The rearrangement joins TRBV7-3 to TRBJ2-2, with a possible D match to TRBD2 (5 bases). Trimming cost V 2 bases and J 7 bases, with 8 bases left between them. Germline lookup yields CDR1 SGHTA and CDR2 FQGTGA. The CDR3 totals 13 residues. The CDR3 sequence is CASSLRGFGELFF. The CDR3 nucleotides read TGTGCCAGCAGCTTACGGGGTTTCGGGGAGCTGTTTTTT.